This T cell receptor beta chain is drawn from a study of shared clonotypes between healthy human individuals. Broader study findings: In contrast to clonotypes shared by all four donors, non-shared clonotypes had lower generation probabilities. Sequencing depth was predicted to influence how clonotypes are shared among donors.

Germline CDR1 is SQVTM and CDR2 is ANQGSEA. This CDR3 has 17 amino acids. V lost 6 bases and J 4 bases, leaving 28 bases between the germline ends. A remark on this clone: What it binds is unknown.

Original methodology: Filtering differed because ImmunoSEQ produced junction-only sequences that carried no quality scores. The method was immunoSEQ multiplex PCR; TCRdb's version includes in-frame clones alone and lacks a portion of them. D and trimming come from the DNA, and the V and J calls and clone size come from that table. The sample carries approximately 640,000 clones, about 90% recorded once. Free of recent acute infections or vaccinations, the donors were healthy HIV-negative adults. The chain employs TRBV29-1 and TRBJ2-7; tentatively, D is TRBD1 (6 bases). The specimen was memory CD8+ T cells from PBMCs. Sample subset: CD45RO+ cells pooled with CCR7-negative TemRA cells. This sequence was found in a man aged 18 to 35 in good health. Some clones in this sample may be carry-over from other donors' samples. CDR3 nucleotides: TGCAGCGTCGCCACCCCAAAATTTTCCGGGACAAAATACGAGCAGTACTTC. Its translation is CSVATPKFSGTKYEQYF.